This T cell receptor beta chain is from a study of blood T cell repertoires in COVID-19. Study background: Whether acute or convalescent, the COVID-19 samples came from the United States, Italy and Spain. PBMCs, B-cell-depleted T cells, or T cells were the source of the cDNA or gDNA that made up the material.

Authors' analysis steps: Nucleated cell counts were estimated from reference gene primer amplification. TCRdb keeps only in-frame clones here, not all; method: immunoSEQ multiplex PCR. The V and J calls and clone size come from that table; D and trimming were worked out from the DNA. Found here are 100,000 or so clones, about 80% of them singletons; the top ten hold 4% to 5.5%. This clonotype was sampled from a human donor in a cohort sampled during active COVID-19. Sequenced material: peripheral blood.

CDR3 nucleotides: TGTGCCAGCAGTCGTGGGGGGGTCGATCGCTACGAGCAGTACTTC. Translated: CASSRGGVDRYEQYF. The genes are TRBV28 and TRBJ2-7, with 7 positions matching TRBD2. V was clipped by 5 bases and J by 3 bases; unmatched bases: 10. Germline V gene sequence: CDR1 MDHEN, CDR2 SYDVKM. There are 15 residues in the CDR3.